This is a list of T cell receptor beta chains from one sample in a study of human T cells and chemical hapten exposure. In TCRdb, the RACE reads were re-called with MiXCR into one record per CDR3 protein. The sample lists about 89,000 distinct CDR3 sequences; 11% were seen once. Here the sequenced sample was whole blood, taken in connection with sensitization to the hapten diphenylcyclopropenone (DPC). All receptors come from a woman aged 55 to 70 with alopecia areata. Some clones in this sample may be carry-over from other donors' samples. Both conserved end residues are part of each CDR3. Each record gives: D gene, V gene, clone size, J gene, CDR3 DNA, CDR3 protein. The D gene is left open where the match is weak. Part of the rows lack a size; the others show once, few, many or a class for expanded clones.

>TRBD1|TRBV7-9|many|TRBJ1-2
TGTGCCAGCAGTCCGGGACAGACTAACTATGGCTACACCTTC
CASSPGQTNYGYTF
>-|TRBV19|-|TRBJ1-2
TGTGCCAGTAGACAGGACGGGGGCGCGGGAGCTAACTATGGCTACACCTTC
CASRQDGGAGANYGYTF
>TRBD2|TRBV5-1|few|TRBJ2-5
TGCGCCAGCAGCTTGGATAGCGGGGGGCCCCAAGAGACCCAGTACTTC
CASSLDSGGPQETQYF
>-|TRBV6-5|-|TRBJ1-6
TGTGCCAGCAGTTACCGACAGCAGCCGATAAATTCACCCCTCCACTTT
CASSYRQQPINSPLHF
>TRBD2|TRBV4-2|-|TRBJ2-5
TGTGCCAGCAGCCAAGGACTAGCGTTTCGAGAGACCCAGTACTTC
CASSQGLAFRETQYF
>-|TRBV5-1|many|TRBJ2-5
TGCGCCAGCAGCTTGGGAGTCGCCGCGGGAGAGACCCAGTACTTC
CASSLGVAAGETQYF
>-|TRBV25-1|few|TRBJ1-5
TGTGCCAGCAGCTCGGACAACAATCAGCCCCAGCATTTT
CASSSDNNQPQHF
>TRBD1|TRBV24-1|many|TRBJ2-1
TGTGCCACCAGTGACTCCCCCCGGACAGGATACAATGAGCAGTTCTTC
CATSDSPRTGYNEQFF
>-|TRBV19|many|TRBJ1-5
TGTGCCAGTAGTATAGGCCCCGGGACGTCAATCCAGCCCCAGCATTTT
CASSIGPGTSIQPQHF
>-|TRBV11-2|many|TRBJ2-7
TGTGCCAGCACCACTTCCGCCTACGAGCAGTACTTC
CASTTSAYEQYF
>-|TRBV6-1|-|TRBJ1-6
TGTGCCAGCAGTTGGCGTGGTGGCAGAGAAAATTCACCCCTCCACTTT
CASSWRGGRENSPLHF
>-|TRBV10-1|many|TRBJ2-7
TGCGCCAGCAGTGTTGGTCCCACCTACGAGCAGTACTTC
CASSVGPTYEQYF
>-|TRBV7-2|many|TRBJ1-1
TGTGCCAGCAGCCTAAATGAAGGAGAAGCTTTCTTT
CASSLNEGEAFF
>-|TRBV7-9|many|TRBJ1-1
TGTGCCAGCAGCTTAGCTCTGGCCTTGGGCGCTGAAGCTTTCTTT
CASSLALALGAEAFF
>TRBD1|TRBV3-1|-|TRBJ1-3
TGTGCCAGCAGCCTTCGGACAGGGGTAAACACCATATATTTT
CASSLRTGVNTIYF
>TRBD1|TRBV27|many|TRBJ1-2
TGTGCCAGCAGTACTACAGGGGTCAACTATGGCTACACCTTC
CASSTTGVNYGYTF
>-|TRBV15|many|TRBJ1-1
TGTGCCACCAGCATTTCTCCGGGAGCAGACACTGAAGCTTTCTTT
CATSISPGADTEAFF